Listed below are T cell receptor beta chains from one sample, sequenced in a study of human T cells and chemical hapten exposure. TCRdb itself ran the RACE reads through MiXCR, one entry per CDR3 protein. The sample carries under 300,000 distinct CDR3 sequences, around 7% recorded once. The sample in question was whole blood, obtained in connection with sensitization to the hapten diphenylcyclopropenone (DPC). The source is a man aged 18 to 30 with alopecia areata. Some clones in this sample may be carry-over from other donors' samples. Each CDR3 is given with its conserved first and last residue. Each record gives: V gene, D gene, clone size, J gene, CDR3 protein, CDR3 DNA. The D gene is left open where the match is weak. The size entry is marked missing in some rows and otherwise reads once, few, many or a size class.

TRBV7-2,NA,many,TRBJ2-1,CASSLDGEDEQFF,TGTGCCAGCAGCTTAGACGGGGAGGATGAGCAGTTCTTC
TRBV28,NA,many,TRBJ1-6,CASLTVENNSPLHF,TGTGCCAGCCTCACCGTCGAGAATAATTCACCCCTCCACTTT
TRBV10-1,NA,few,TRBJ2-7,CASSEFLGRGEQYF,TGCGCCAGCAGTGAGTTTTTGGGGCGCGGCGAGCAGTACTTC
TRBV29-1,NA,many,TRBJ2-1,CSVAITGPREEFF,TGCAGCGTAGCAATTACTGGGCCCAGAGAGGAGTTCTTC
TRBV27,NA,few,TRBJ1-1,CASSLAQGGWLVNDTEAFF,TGTGCCAGCAGTTTAGCCCAAGGGGGGTGGCTTGTGAACGACACTGAAGCTTTCTTT
TRBV2,NA,many,TRBJ1-5,CASRGIQENQPQHF,TGTGCCAGCCGGGGGATACAGGAGAATCAGCCCCAGCATTTT
TRBV14,NA,many,TRBJ1-1,CARRTARDTEAFF,TGTGCCAGACGGACAGCCCGGGACACTGAAGCTTTCTTT
TRBV10-3,NA,few,TRBJ2-3,CAISEGFLTDTQYF,TGTGCCATCTCCGAGGGCTTCCTCACAGATACGCAGTATTTT
TRBV28,NA,NA,TRBJ2-7,CASSLSGDLYEQYF,TGTGCCAGCAGTTTATCAGGGGACCTATACGAGCAGTACTTC
TRBV24-1,TRBD2,few,TRBJ2-1,CATGGLSSYNEQFF,TGTGCCACGGGAGGGCTTTCGAGTTACAATGAGCAGTTCTTC
TRBV12-3/TRBV12-4,NA,many,TRBJ1-4,CASTRGDEKLFF,TGTGCCAGCACCCGCGGGGATGAAAAACTGTTTTTT
TRBV7-2,TRBD1,few,TRBJ1-1,CASSSDRGMAFF,TGTGCCAGCAGCTCCGACAGGGGGATGGCTTTCTTT
TRBV4-2,TRBD1,NA,TRBJ1-4,CASSQQNADREKLFF,TGTGCCAGCAGCCAGCAGAACGCGGACAGGGAAAAACTGTTTTTT
TRBV24-1,NA,NA,TRBJ2-1,CATSNRGQQFF,TGTGCCACCAGTAATCGTGGTCAGCAGTTCTTC
TRBV7-2,TRBD1,many,TRBJ1-4,CASSLAARQGREKLFF,TGTGCCAGCAGCTTAGCGGCGAGACAGGGGAGGGAAAAACTGTTTTTT
TRBV6-6,NA,few,TRBJ1-3,CASSQVGGSGNTIYF,TGTGCCAGCAGCCAGGTCGGGGGTTCTGGAAACACCATATATTTT
TRBV29-1,NA,NA,TRBJ1-2,CSVEETGNYGYTF,TGCAGCGTTGAAGAGACCGGTAACTATGGCTACACCTTC
TRBV2,NA,few,TRBJ2-2,CASSALNTGELFF,TGTGCCAGCAGTGCCTTAAACACCGGGGAGCTGTTTTTT
TRBV19,NA,few,TRBJ2-2,CASRDGRNTGELFF,TGTGCCAGCAGGGACGGAAGGAACACCGGGGAGCTGTTTTTT
TRBV28,NA,few,TRBJ1-1,CASSLPLTGRTEAFF,TGTGCCAGCAGTTTACCCTTGACGGGGCGCACTGAAGCTTTCTTT
TRBV7-8,TRBD2,many,TRBJ2-2,CASSLEASGNTGELFF,TGTGCCAGCAGCTTAGAGGCTAGCGGGAACACCGGGGAGCTGTTTTTT